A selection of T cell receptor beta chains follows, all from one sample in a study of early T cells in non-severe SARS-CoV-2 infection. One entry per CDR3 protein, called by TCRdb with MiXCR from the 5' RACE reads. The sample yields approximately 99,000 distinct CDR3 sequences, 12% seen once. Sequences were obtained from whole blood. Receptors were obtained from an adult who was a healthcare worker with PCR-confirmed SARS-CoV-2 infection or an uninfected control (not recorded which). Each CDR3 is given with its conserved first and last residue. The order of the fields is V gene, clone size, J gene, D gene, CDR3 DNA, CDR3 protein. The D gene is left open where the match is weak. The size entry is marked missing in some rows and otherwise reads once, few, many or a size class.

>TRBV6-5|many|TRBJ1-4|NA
TGTGCCAGCAGTTACTCATCCTATAATGAAAAACTGTTTTTT
CASSYSSYNEKLFF
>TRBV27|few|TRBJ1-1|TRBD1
TGTGCCAGCAGTCCAAGGGACAGAAGTGAAGCTTTCTTT
CASSPRDRSEAFF
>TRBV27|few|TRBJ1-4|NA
TGTGCCAGCAGGGGAATGGACAGCCTTCCTAATGAAAAACTGTTTTTT
CASRGMDSLPNEKLFF
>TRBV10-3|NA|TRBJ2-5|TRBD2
TGTGCCATCAGAAATAGCGGGGGACAAGAGACCCAGTACTTC
CAIRNSGGQETQYF
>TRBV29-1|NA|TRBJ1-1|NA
TGCAGCGTTGATTCTGCCAGGGGAGGCACTGAAGCTTTCTTT
CSVDSARGGTEAFF
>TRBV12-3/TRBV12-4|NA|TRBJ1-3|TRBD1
TGTGCCAGCAACCTATGGACCGGGACAGACTTATCCTCTGGAAACACCATATATTTT
CASNLWTGTDLSSGNTIYF
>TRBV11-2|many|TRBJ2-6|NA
TGTGCCAGCAGCTTAGTAGGCCATGAGGCCAACGTCCTGACTTTC
CASSLVGHEANVLTF
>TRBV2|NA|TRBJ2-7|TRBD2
TGTGCCAGCAGTGGTATCCCCGGGACTAGCGTCTCCTACGAGCAGTACTTC
CASSGIPGTSVSYEQYF
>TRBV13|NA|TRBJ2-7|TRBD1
TGTGCCAGCAGCTCCCGGGACAGGGGGGCCTACGAGCAGTACTTC
CASSSRDRGAYEQYF
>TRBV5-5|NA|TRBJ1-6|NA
TGTGCCAGCAGCTTGGGACCGGGGCCCTATAATTCACCCCTCCACTTT
CASSLGPGPYNSPLHF
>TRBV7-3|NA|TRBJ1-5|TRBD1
TGTGCCAGCAGCCCAGGACAGGGGGCGGGACAGCCCCAGCATTTT
CASSPGQGAGQPQHF
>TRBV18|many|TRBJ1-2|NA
TGTGCCAGCTCACCGAGGCGGCAGGCTAACTATGGCTACACCTTC
CASSPRRQANYGYTF
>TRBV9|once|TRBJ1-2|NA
TGTGCCAGCAGCGTAGGTGACTATGGCTACACCTTC
CASSVGDYGYTF
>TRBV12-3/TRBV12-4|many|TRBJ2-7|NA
TGTGCCAGCAGTTTTAGTGGGGAGTCCTACGAGCAGTACTTC
CASSFSGESYEQYF
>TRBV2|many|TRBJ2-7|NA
TGTGCCAGCAGTCGCCTTCTGGACATCTACGAGCAGTACTTC
CASSRLLDIYEQYF
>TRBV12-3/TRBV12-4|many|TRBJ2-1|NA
TGTGCCAGCAGTGACCCCCCTAGGATACGCTCCTACAATGAGCAGTTCTTC
CASSDPPRIRSYNEQFF
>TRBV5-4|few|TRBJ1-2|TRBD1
TGTGCCAGCAGCCCAGGGACAGCAAGTAACTATGGCTACACCTTC
CASSPGTASNYGYTF
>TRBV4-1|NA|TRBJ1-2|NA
TGCGCCAGCAGCCAAGATACCCCCAGGGGCTCCTATGGCTACACCTTC
CASSQDTPRGSYGYTF
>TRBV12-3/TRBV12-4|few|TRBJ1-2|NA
TGTGCCAGCACTCGAGACGGGCTCGATGGCTACACCTTC
CASTRDGLDGYTF
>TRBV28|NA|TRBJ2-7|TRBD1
TGTGCCAGCATTCCAGGGGGAGCCTACGAGCAGTACTTC
CASIPGGAYEQYF
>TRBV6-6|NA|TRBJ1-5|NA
TGTGCCAGCAGTTACTCGACGGGTGGTCAGCCCCAGCATTTT
CASSYSTGGQPQHF
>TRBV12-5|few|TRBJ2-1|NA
TGTGCTAGTGGCGCCCTACTGGCCTCGCTAGTCTTC
CASGALLASLVF
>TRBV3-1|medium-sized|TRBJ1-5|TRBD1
TGTGCCAGCAGCCGGACAGGGAATAGCAATCAGCCCCAGCATTTT
CASSRTGNSNQPQHF
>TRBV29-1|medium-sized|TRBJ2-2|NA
TGCAGCGTTGATTCGGGACATCCGAACGGAGGGGAGCTGTTTTTT
CSVDSGHPNGGELFF
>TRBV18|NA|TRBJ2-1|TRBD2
TGTGCCAGCTCAGCAGGAGGGACTAGCGGGTTCTCCTACAATGAGCAGTTCTTC
CASSAGGTSGFSYNEQFF
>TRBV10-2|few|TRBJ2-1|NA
TGCGCCAGTCTTCGGAACTCCAGGGGCCACACCTACAATGAGCAGTTCTTC
CASLRNSRGHTYNEQFF
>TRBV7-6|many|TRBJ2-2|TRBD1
TGTGCCAGCAGCTTGGGACAGGGAGGCACCGGGGAGCTGTTTTTT
CASSLGQGGTGELFF
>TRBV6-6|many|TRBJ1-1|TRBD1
TGTGCCAGCAGTTACGCGACAGGGGTTGAAGCTTTCTTT
CASSYATGVEAFF
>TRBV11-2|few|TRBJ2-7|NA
TGTGCCAGCAGCTTAGCTGTAGCCTACGAGCAGTACTTC
CASSLAVAYEQYF
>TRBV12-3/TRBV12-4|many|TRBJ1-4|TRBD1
TGTGCCAGCAACTTTGGTAGGGGGCGAGAAAAACTGTTTTTT
CASNFGRGREKLFF
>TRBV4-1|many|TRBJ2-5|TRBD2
TGCGCCAGCAGCCAAACATCGGGGGGGGTGACCCAGTACTTC
CASSQTSGGVTQYF